The 10 T cell receptor beta chains given below trace back to one sample, sequenced in a study of long-term antiretroviral therapy in people with HIV. Runs used v3.0 of the immunoSEQ assay and were done at survey level. Method: immunoSEQ multiplex PCR; TCRdb's copy keeps in-frame clones and lacks some. The data contain around 32,000 clones, approximately 90% of them singletons. The sequenced sample was unsorted PBMCs, obtained 3.2 years before starting antiretroviral therapy. The receptors come from a man aged 50-60 years with HIV.

This chain uses TRBV2 with TRBJ2-7; the D call may be TRBD1 or TRBD2 (5 bases each). The ends were cut back, 5 bases at V and 6 bases at J, with 14 bases in the middle. Looked up from germline, CDR1 is SNHLY and CDR2 is FYNNEI. The CDR3 loop spans 13 amino acids. The CDR3 sequence: CASSSGTGFEQYF. CDR3 DNA sequence: TGTGCCAGCAGTTCCGGGACGGGTTTCGAGCAGTACTTC. Complete variable domain (other parts from reference TRBV2 and TRBJ2-7): EPEVTQTPSHQVTQMGQEVILRCVPISNHLYFYWYRQILGQKVEFLVSFYNNEISEKSEIFDDQFSVERPDGSNFTLKIRSTKLEDSAMYFCASSSGTGFEQYFGPGTRLTVT.

The rearrangement links TRBV7-9 to TRBJ1-2; possible D gene TRBD1, 5 bases. The V gene's germline CDR1 is SEHNR and CDR2 FQNEAQ (reference sequence). V was clipped by 4 bases and J by 8 bases, with 14 bases between them. This CDR3 comprises 13 residues. CDR3: CASSSTASLGYTF. CDR3 DNA sequence: TGTGCCAGCAGCTCGACAGCCTCGTTGGGCTACACCTTC.

V usage is TRBV27 and J usage is TRBJ1-2; a possible D gene is TRBD1 (5 bases). The CDR3 contains 16 residues. CDR1 is MNHEY and CDR2 is SMNVEV in the germline V gene (reference sequence). V was clipped by 4 bases and J by 0 bases, with 15 bases between them. In DNA form, the CDR3 reads TGTGCCAGCAGTTCGGGTCCCGGGGGACCTAACTATGGCTACACCTTC. Protein product: CASSSGPGGPNYGYTF.

The chain combines TRBV7-9 with TRBJ1-3, with D perhaps TRBD1 (6 bases). Trimming removed 7 bases at V and 0 bases at J, with 13 bases between. This CDR3 comprises 15 residues. Germline loops: CDR1 SEHNR, CDR2 FQNEAQ (reference sequence). The CDR3: CASINWGLSGNTIYF. The CDR3 DNA follows: TGTGCCAGCATCAATTGGGGGCTCTCTGGAAACACCATATATTTT.

V is TRBV5-6 and J is TRBJ2-7; the D is unclear. The V end lost 0 bases, the J end lost 2 bases, and 18 bases lay between the germline ends. Germline CDR1 SGHDT, CDR2 YYEEEE. This CDR3 contains 17 residues. This CDR3 is CASSLAYLQVATYEQYF. CDR3 nucleotides: TGTGCCAGCAGCTTGGCCTATCTTCAGGTCGCTACCTACGAGCAGTACTTC.

The CDR3 DNA follows: TGCGCCAGCAAGGAATTTAGCGGGAGGGACAATGAGCAGTTCTTC. Translating it yields CASKEFSGRDNEQFF. The V call is TRBV5-1, the J call TRBJ2-1; 11 bases are a match to TRBD2. From germline, CDR1 is SGHRS and CDR2 YFSETQ. The ends lost 6 bases at V and 5 bases at J; junction bases unmatched: 7. This CDR3 spans 15 amino acids. Together with reference TRBV5-1 and TRBJ2-1, the CDR3 gives the full variable domain: KAGVTQTPRYLIKTRGQQVTLSCSPISGHRSVSWYQQTPGQGLQFLFEYFSETQRNKGNFPGRFSGRQFSNSRSEMNVSTLELGDSALYLCASKEFSGRDNEQFFGPGTRLTVL.

The V call is TRBV14, the J call TRBJ1-2, with unresolved D. With 0 bases removed from V and 5 bases from J, the gap between germline ends came to 10 bases. Looked up from germline, CDR1 is SGHDN and CDR2 is FVKESK. The CDR3 is made up of 14 amino acids. The DNA for the CDR3 is TGTGCCAGCAGCCAAGACGGCAGCTATTATGGCTACACCTTC. Translation: CASSQDGSYYGYTF.

This chain links TRBV10-3 with TRBJ1-5; unclear D gene. Germline lookup yields CDR1 ENHRY and CDR2 SYGVKD. The CDR3 has 15 amino acids. The V gene lost 3 bases and the J gene lost 2 bases, with 11 bases spanning the gap. CDR3 sequence reads: CAISDEGYGNQPQHF. CDR3 coding DNA: TGTGCCATCAGTGATGAGGGATACGGCAATCAGCCCCAGCATTTT.

The V call is TRBV6-5, the J call TRBJ2-7; 9 nucleotides agree with TRBD1. V gave up 2 bases and J gave up 1 base; unmatched junction bases: 6. CDR3 length: 16 amino acids. Germline V gene data show CDR1 as MNHEY and CDR2 as SVGAGI. The DNA of the CDR3 is TGTGCCAGCAGTTACCACAGGGGGCGCGCGTCCTACGAGCAGTACTTC. This translates into CASSYHRGRASYEQYF.

This chain joins TRBV5-1 and TRBJ2-7, with 8 nucleotides matching TRBD1. CDR3 length equals 15 residues. CDR1 is SGHRS and CDR2 is YFSETQ in the germline V gene. Germline trimming cut 3 bases from V and 2 bases from J; bases unmatched to any gene: 7. CDR3 region: CASSSGTGGTYEQYF. The CDR3, as DNA: TGCGCCAGCAGCTCCGGAACAGGGGGTACCTACGAGCAGTACTTC.